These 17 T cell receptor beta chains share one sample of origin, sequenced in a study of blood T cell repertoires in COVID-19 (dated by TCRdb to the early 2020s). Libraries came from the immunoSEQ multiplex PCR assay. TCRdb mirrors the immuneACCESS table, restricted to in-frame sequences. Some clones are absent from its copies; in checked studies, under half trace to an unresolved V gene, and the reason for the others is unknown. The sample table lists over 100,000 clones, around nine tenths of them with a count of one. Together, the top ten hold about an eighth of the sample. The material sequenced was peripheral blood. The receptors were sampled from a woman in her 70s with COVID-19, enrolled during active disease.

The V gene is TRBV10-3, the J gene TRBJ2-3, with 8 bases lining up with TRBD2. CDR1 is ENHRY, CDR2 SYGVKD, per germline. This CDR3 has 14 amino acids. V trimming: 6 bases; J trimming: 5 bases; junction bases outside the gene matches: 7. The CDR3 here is CAIRGGGPVDTQYF. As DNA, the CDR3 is TGTGCCATCAGGGGCGGGGGGCCCGTAGATACGCAGTATTTT.

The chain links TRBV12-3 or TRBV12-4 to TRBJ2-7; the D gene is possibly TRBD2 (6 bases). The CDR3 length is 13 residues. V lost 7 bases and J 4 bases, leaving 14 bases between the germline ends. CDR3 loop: CASTRDGGYEQYF. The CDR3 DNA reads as TGTGCCAGCACCAGGGACGGGGGTTACGAGCAGTACTTC.

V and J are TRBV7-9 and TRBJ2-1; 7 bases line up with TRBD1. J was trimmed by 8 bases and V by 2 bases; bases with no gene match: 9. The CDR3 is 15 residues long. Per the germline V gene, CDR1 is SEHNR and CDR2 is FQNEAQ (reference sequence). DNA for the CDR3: TGTGCCAGCAGCTTACTACAGGGGTTAAACTATGAGCAGTTCTTC. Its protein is CASSLLQGLNYEQFF.

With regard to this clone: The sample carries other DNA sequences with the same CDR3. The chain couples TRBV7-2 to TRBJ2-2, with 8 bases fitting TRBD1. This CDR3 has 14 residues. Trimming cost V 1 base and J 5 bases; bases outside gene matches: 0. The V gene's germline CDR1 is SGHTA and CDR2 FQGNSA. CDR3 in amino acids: CASSLGQGTGELFF. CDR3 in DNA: TGTGCCAGCAGCTTAGGACAGGGGACCGGGGAGCTGTTTTTT. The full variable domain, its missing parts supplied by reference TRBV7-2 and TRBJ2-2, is GAGVSQSPSNKVTEKGKDVELRCDPISGHTALYWYRQSLGQGLEFLIYFQGNSAPDKSGLPSDRFSAERTGGSVSTLTIQRTQQEDSAVYLCASSLGQGTGELFFGEGSRLTVL.

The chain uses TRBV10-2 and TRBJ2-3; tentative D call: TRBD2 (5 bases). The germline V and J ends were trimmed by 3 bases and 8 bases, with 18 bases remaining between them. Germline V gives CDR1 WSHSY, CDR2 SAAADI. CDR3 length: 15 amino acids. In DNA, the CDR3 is TGCGCCAGCAGTGAAGCCCTAGCCCTGGTGGGTACGCAGTATTTT. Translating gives CASSEALALVGTQYF.

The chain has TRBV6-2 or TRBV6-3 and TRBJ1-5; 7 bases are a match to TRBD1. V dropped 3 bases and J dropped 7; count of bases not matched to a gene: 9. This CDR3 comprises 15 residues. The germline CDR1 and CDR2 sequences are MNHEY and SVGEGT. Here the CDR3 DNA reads TGTGCCAGCAGTTATCCGGCCAGGGGGGACCAGCCCCAGCATTTT. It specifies CASSYPARGDQPQHF.

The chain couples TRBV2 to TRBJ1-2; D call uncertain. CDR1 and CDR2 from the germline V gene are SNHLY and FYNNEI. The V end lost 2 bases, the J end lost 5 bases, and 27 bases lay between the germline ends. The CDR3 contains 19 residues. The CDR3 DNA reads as TGTGCCAGCAGTGAAAGGCGGGTAGACCTAGTATTAAAGTCGTATGGCTACACCTTC. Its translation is CASSERRVDLVLKSYGYTF.

CDR3 amino acids: CAWSVRGRETQYF. DNA for the CDR3: TGTGCCTGGAGTGTACGTGGGCGAGAGACCCAGTACTTC. This chain joins TRBV30 and TRBJ2-5; no clear D. Trimming took off 0 bases at V and 4 bases at J, with 9 bases between the two ends. Germline V CDR1 and CDR2: GTSNPN, SVGIG (reference sequence). The CDR3 spans 13 residues. The entire variable domain, with the rest obtained from reference TRBV30 and TRBJ2-5, is as follows: SQTIHQWPATLVQPVGSPLSLECTVEGTSNPNLYWYRQAAGRGLQLLFYSVGIGQISSEVPQNLSASRPQDRQFILSSKKLLLSDSGFYLCAWSVRGRETQYFGPGTRLLVL.

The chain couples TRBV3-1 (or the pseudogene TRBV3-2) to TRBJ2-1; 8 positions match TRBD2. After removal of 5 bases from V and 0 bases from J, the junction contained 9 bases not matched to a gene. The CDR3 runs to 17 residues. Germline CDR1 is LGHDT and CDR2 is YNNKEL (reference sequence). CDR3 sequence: CASSTRTSRSSYNEQFF. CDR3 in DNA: TGTGCCAGCAGCACGAGGACTAGCCGGAGCTCCTACAATGAGCAGTTCTTC.

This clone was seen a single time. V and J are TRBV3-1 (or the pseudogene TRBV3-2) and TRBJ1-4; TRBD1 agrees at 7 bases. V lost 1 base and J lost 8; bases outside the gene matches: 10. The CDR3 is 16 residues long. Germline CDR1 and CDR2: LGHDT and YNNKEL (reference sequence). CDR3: CASSQGGRNRGEKLFF. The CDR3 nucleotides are TGTGCCAGCAGCCAAGGAGGTAGAAACAGGGGCGAAAAACTGTTTTTT.

The CDR3 DNA reads TGCGCCAGCAGCCACGGGACAGGGCGCACAGATACGCAGTATTTT. Translation gives CASSHGTGRTDTQYF. The genes are TRBV5-1 and TRBJ2-3, with 9 nucleotides matching TRBD1. The CDR3 sequence is 15 residues long. Germline CDR1 reads SGHRS; CDR2 reads YFSETQ. V lost 4 bases to trimming and J lost 1 base; unmatched junction nucleotides: 4. Based on the CDR3 plus reference TRBV5-1 and TRBJ2-3, the full variable domain is KAGVTQTPRYLIKTRGQQVTLSCSPISGHRSVSWYQQTPGQGLQFLFEYFSETQRNKGNFPGRFSGRQFSNSRSEMNVSTLELGDSALYLCASSHGTGRTDTQYFGPGTRLTVL.

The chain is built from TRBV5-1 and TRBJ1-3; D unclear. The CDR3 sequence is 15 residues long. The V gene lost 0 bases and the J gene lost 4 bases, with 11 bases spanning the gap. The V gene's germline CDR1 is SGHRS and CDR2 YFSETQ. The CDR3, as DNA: TGCGCCAGCAGCTTGGTCCCGGGGTTGGGAAACACCATATATTTT. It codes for CASSLVPGLGNTIYF.

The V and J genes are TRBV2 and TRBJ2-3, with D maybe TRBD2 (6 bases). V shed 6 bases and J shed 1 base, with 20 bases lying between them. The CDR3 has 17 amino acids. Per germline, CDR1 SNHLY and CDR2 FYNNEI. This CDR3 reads CASRVTATRTGTDTQYF. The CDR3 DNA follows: TGTGCCAGCAGGGTCACGGCGACTAGGACTGGCACAGATACGCAGTATTTT.

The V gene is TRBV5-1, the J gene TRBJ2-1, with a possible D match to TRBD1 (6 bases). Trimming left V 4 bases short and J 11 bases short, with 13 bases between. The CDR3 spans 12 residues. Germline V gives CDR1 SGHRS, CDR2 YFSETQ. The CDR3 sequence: CASSADRSQQFF. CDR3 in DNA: TGCGCCAGCAGCGCCGACAGGAGCCAGCAGTTCTTC. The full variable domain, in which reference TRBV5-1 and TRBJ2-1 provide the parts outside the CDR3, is KAGVTQTPRYLIKTRGQQVTLSCSPISGHRSVSWYQQTPGQGLQFLFEYFSETQRNKGNFPGRFSGRQFSNSRSEMNVSTLELGDSALYLCASSADRSQQFFGPGTRLTVL.

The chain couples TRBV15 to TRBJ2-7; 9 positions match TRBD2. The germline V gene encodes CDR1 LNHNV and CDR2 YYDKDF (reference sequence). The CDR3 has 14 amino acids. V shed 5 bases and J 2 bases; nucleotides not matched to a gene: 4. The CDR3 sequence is CATSESSGAYEQYF. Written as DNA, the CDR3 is TGTGCCACCAGCGAGTCTAGCGGGGCCTACGAGCAGTACTTC.

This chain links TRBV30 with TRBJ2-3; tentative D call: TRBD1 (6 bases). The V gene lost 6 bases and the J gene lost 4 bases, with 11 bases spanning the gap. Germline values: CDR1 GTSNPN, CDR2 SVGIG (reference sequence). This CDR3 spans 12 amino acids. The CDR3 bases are TGTGCCTGCAGGGGAAGGGCAGATACGCAGTATTTT. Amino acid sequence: CACRGRADTQYF. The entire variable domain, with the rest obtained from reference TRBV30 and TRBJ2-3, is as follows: SQTIHQWPATLVQPVGSPLSLECTVEGTSNPNLYWYRQAAGRGLQLLFYSVGIGQISSEVPQNLSASRPQDRQFILSSKKLLLSDSGFYLCACRGRADTQYFGPGTRLTVL.

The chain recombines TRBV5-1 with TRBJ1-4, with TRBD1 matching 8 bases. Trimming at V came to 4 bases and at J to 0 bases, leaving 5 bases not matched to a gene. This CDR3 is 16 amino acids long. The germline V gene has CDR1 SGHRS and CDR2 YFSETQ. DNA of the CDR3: TGCGCCAGCAGCGTGGGGACAGGCCCAACTAATGAAAAACTGTTTTTT. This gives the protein CASSVGTGPTNEKLFF.